This T cell receptor (beta chain) was captured by sequencing in a study of blood T cell repertoires in COVID-19. Study-wide context: Samples came from the United States, Italy and Spain, spanning acute and convalescent COVID-19. Sources were T cells, B-cell-depleted T cells, or PBMCs; the material itself was cDNA or gDNA.

Trimming took 0 bases from V and 2 from J, leaving 16 bases between them. Germline V lookup: CDR1 SGDLS, CDR2 YYNGEE. The length of the CDR3 is 17 residues. Study processing details: Using reference gene primer amplification, nucleated cell counts were estimated. The method was immunoSEQ multiplex PCR; TCRdb's version includes in-frame clones alone and lacks a portion of them. The V and J calls and the clone size are those of that table, but D and trimming were determined from the DNA. The sample includes 100,000 to 150,000 clones, approximately 90% of them seen just once. This clone appeared once. This chain links TRBV9 with TRBJ2-3; D perhaps matches TRBD1 (8 bases). This sequence originates from a woman of 80 years or more with acute or convalescent COVID-19. Sequenced input: peripheral blood. The chain's CDR3 is CASSVERDRLFTDTQYF. The CDR3 DNA is TGTGCCAGCAGCGTAGAGCGGGACAGGTTATTCACAGATACGCAGTATTTT.